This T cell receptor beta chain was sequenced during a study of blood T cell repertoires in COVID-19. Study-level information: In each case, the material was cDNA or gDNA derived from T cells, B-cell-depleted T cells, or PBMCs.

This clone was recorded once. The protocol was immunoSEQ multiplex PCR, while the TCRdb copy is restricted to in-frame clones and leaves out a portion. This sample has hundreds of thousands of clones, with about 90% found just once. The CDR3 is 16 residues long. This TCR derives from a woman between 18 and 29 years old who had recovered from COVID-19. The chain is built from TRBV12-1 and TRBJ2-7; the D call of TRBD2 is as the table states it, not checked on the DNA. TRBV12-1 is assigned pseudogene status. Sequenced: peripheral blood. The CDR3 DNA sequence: TGTGCCAGCAGCTTTTCGAAGCGGAGGGACTCCTACGAGCAGTACGTC. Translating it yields CASSFSKRRDSYEQYV.